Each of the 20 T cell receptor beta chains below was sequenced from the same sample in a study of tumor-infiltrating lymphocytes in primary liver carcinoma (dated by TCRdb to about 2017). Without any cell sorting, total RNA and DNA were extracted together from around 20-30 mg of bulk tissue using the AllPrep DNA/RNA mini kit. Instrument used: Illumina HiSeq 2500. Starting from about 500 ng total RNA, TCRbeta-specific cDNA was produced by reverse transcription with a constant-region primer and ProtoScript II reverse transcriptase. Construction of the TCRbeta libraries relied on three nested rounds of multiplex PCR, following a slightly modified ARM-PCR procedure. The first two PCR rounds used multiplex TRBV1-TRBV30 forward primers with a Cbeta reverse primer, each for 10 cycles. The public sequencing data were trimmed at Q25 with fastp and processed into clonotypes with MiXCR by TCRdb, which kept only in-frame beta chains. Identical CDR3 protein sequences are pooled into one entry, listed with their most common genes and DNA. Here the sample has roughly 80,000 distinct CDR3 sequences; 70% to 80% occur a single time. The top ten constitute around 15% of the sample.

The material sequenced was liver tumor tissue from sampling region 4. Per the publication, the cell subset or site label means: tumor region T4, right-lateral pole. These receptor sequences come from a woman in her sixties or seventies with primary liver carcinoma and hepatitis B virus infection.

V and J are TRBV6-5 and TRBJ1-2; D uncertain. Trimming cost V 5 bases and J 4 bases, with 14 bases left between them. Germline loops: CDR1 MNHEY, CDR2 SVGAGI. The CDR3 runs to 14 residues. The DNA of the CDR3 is TGTGCCAGCAGTCCCGCCGGAGGCATCTATGGCTACACCTTC. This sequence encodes CASSPAGGIYGYTF.

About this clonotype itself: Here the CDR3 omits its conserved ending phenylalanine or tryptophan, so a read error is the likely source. Written as DNA, the CDR3 is TGTGCCAGCAGCCCCGAGCGGTACAATGGGCAGTTCCTC. This gives the protein CASSPERYNGQFL. V usage is TRBV7-8 and J usage is TRBJ2-1, with D possibly matching TRBD2 (5 bases). The germline CDR1 and CDR2 sequences are SGHVS and FQNEAQ. The CDR3 sequence is 13 residues long.

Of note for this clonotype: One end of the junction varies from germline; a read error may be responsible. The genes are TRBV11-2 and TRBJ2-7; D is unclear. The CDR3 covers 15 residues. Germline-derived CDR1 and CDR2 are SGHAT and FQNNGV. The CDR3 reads CANSLDPGHTSEQYF. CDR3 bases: TGTGCCAACAGCTTAGACCCAGGCCATACGTCCGAGCAATATTTC. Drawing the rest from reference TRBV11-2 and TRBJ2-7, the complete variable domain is EAGVAQSPRYKIIEKRQSVAFWCNPISGHATLYWYQQILGQGPKLLIQFQNNGVVDDSQLPKDRFSAERLKGVDSTLKIQPAKLEDSAVYLCANSLDPGHTSEQYFGPGTRLTVT.

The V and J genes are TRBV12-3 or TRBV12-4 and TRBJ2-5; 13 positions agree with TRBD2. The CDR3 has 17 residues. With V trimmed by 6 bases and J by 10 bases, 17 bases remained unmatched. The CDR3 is CASRILAGGPIVEDQYF. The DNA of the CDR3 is TGTGCCAGCAGAATACTAGCGGGAGGGCCAATAGTAGAAGACCAGTACTTC.

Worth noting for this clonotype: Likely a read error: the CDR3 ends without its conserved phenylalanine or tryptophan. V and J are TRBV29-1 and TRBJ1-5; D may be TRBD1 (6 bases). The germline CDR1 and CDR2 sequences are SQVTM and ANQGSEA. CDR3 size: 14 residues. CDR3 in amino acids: CSAAGTGPNQSQHL. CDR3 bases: TGCAGCGCCGCCGGTACAGGGCCCAATCAGTCCCAGCATCTT.

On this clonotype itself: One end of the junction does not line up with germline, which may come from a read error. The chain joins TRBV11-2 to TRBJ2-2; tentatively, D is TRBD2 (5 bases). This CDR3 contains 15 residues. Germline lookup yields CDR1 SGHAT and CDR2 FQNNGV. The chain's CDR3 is CANSAPQGPTGELLF. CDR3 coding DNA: TGTGCCAACAGCGCTCCGCAAGGACCGACCGGGGAGCTGTTGTTT.

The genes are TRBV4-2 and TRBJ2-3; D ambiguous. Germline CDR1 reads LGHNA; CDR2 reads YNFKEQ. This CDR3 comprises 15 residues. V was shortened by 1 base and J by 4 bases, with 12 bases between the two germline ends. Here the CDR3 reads CASSQVALGADTQYF. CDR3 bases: TGTGCCAGCAGCCAAGTTGCCCTCGGCGCAGATACGCAGTATTTT.

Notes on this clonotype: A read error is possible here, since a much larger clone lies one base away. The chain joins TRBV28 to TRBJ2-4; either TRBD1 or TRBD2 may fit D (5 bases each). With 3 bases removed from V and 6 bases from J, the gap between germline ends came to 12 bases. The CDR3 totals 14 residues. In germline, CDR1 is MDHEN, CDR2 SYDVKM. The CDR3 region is CASSFGGNLNIQYF. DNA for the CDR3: TGTGCCAGCAGTTTTGGGGGTAACTTAAACATTCAGTACTTC. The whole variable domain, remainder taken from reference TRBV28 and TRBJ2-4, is DVKVTQSSRYLVKRTGEKVFLECVQDMDHENMFWYRQDPGLGLRLIYFSYDVKMKEKGDIPEGYSVSREKKERFSLILESASTNQTSMYLCASSFGGNLNIQYFGAGTRLSVL.

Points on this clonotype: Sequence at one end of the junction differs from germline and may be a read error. CDR3 sequence (DNA): TGTGTCAGCAGCTGGGACAACTCTGGGGCTAACGTCCTGACTTTC. This translates into CVSSWDNSGANVLTF. The chain uses TRBV6-5 and TRBJ2-6; D possibly corresponds to TRBD1 (6 bases). This CDR3 region has 15 residues. The V gene's germline CDR1 is MNHEY and CDR2 SVGAGI.

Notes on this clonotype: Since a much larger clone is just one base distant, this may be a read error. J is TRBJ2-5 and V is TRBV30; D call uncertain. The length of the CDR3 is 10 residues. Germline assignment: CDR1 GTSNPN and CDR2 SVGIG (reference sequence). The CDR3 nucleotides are TGTGCCTGGAGTGTGGAGACCCAGCACTTC. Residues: CAWSVETQHF.

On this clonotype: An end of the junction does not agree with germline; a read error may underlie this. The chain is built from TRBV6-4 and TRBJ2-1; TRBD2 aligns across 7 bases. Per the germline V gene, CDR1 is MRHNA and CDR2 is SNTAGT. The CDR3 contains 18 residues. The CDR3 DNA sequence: TGTGCCGGCAGTGAAAACCCAGGAGCGGGGTACTCCTACAATGAGCAGTTCTTC. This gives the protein CAGSENPGAGYSYNEQFF.

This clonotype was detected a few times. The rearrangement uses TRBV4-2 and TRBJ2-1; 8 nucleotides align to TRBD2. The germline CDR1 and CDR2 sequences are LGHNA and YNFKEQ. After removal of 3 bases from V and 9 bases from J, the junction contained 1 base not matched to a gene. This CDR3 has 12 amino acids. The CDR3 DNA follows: TGTGCCAGCAGCCAGACTAGCGTTGAGCAGTTCTTC. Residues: CASSQTSVEQFF.

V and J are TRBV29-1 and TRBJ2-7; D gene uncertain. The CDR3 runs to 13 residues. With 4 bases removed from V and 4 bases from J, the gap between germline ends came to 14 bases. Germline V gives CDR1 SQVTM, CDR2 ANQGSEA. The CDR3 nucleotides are TGCAGCGTTGGGGAAAATTGGGCATACGAGCAGTACTTC. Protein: CSVGENWAYEQYF.

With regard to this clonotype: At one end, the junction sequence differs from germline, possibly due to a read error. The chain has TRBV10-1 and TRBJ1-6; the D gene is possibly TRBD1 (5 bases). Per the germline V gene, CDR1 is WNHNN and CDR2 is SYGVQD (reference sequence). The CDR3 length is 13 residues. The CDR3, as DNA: TGCGCCAGCTCCGGGGCGAAAAATTCACCCCACCACTTT. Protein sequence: CASSGAKNSPHHF.

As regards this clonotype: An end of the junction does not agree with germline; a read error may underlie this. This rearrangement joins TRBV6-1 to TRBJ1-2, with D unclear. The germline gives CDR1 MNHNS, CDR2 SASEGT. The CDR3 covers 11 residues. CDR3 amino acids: CASGWPYGHTF. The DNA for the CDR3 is TGTGCCAGTGGTTGGCCCTATGGCCACACCTTC.

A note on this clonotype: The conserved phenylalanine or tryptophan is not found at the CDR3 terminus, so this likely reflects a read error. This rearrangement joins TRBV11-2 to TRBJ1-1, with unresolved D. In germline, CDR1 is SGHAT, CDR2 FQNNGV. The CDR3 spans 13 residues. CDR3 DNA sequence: TGTGCCAGCAGCCTCGGACTGAACACTGAGGCTTTCTTG. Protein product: CASSLGLNTEAFL.

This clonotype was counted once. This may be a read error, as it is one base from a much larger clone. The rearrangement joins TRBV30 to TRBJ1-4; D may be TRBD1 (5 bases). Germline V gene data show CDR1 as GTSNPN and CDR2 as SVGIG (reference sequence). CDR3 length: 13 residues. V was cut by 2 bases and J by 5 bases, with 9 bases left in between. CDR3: CAWSTSGNEKLFF. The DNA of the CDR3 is TGTGCCTGGAGTACGTCAGGGAATGAAAAACTGTTTTTT.

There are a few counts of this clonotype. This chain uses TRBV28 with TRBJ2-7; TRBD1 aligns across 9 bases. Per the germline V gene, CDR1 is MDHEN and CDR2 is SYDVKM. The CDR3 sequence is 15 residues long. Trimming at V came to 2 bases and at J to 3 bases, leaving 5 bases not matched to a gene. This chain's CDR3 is CASSLGGTGNYEQYF. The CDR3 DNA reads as TGTGCCAGCAGTTTAGGAGGGACAGGGAACTACGAGCAGTACTTC.

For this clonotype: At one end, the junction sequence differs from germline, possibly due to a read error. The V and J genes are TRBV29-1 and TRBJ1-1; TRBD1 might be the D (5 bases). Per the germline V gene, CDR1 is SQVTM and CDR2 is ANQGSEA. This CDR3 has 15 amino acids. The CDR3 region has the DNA TGCAGCGTTGGCCCGAGACAGAGCATGAACACTGATGCTTTCTTT. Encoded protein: CSVGPRQSMNTDAFF.

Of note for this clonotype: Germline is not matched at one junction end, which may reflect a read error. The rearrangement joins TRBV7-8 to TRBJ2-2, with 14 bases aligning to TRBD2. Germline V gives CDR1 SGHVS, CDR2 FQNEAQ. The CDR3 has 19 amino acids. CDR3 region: CASSWGRGLAGEKTGKLFF. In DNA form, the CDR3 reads TGTGCCAGCAGCTGGGGGAGGGGACTAGCGGGAGAGAAGACCGGGAAGCTGTTTTTT. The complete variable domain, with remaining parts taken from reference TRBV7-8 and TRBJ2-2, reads GAGVSQSPRYKVAKRGQDVALRCDPISGHVSLFWYQQALGQGPEFLTYFQNEAQLDKSGLPSDRFFAERPEGSVSTLKIQRTQQEDSAVYLCASSWGRGLAGEKTGKLFFGEGSRLTVL.